The clone carrying this T cell receptor beta chain was found a few times. Its antigen is currently unknown. This entry belongs to a study of blood T cells in healthy people across ages. Study-level results: Roughly linear age-related decline in beta diversity appeared, significant by age approximately 41. A strong correlation between TCR beta diversity and naive T cell percentage was seen. Among long-lived donors, naive CD4+ cells were more numerous and diversity higher than in aged donors. The study lacked donor CMV status, which possibly confounded expanded clonotype changes.

It was with a sample-barcoded 5' primer and a J-beta primer mix that a second PCR of about 6 to 12 cycles was run. TCRdb fed the 5' RACE reads into MiXCR, producing one record per CDR3 protein. This sample has 1.8 million or so distinct CDR3 sequences, with around 42% found just once. The CDR3 runs to 15 residues. From germline, CDR1 is MNHEY and CDR2 SVGEGT. J lost 5 bases, V lost 5 bases, and 9 bases had no gene match. Sample: blood. This clonotype was obtained from a human donor in good health. The V and J genes are TRBV6-2 or TRBV6-3 and TRBJ1-5; 7 bases are a match to TRBD1. The CDR3 protein is CASSLQGHGDQPQHF. Here the CDR3 DNA reads TGTGCCAGCAGTCTACAGGGGCACGGGGATCAGCCCCAGCATTTT.